Listed here are 12 T cell receptor beta chains from one sample, sequenced in a study of shared clonotypes between healthy human individuals. Data came from immunoSEQ multiplex PCR; TCRdb stores just in-frame clones and leaves some out. The table records over a million clones, 95% to 97% of them present only once. The sequencing sample was made of naive CD4+ T cells sorted from blood. Subset of the sample: CD45RA+ positively selected. These receptors originate from a man younger than 45 in good health.

CDR3 in DNA: TGCGCCAGCAGCTTGTTCCTCAGGGGCAGCACAGATACGCAGTATTTT. This sequence encodes CASSLFLRGSTDTQYF. The V gene is TRBV5-1, the J gene TRBJ2-3; D may be TRBD1 (6 bases). The germline V gene encodes CDR1 SGHRS and CDR2 YFSETQ. Trimming left V 1 base short and J 0 bases short, with 12 bases between. The CDR3 totals 16 residues.

The CDR3 here is CASSLNSNEQYF. In DNA form, the CDR3 reads TGCGCCAGCAGCTTGAACAGCAACGAGCAGTACTTC. J is TRBJ2-7 and V is TRBV5-1; D is unclear. The CDR3 has 12 residues. The germline gives CDR1 SGHRS, CDR2 YFSETQ. V gave up 1 base and J gave up 5 bases, with 7 bases separating them.

The V gene is TRBV5-1, the J gene TRBJ2-5; 8 bases align to TRBD2. Trimming at V came to 3 bases and at J to 1 base, leaving 2 bases not matched to a gene. CDR1 is SGHRS, CDR2 YFSETQ, per germline. This CDR3 region has 14 residues. CDR3 in DNA: TGCGCCAGCAGCTCTGGACTAGCCCAAGAGACCCAGTACTTC. Translating gives CASSSGLAQETQYF.

The CDR3 reads CASSHRVTGANVLTF. As DNA, the CDR3 is TGTGCCAGCAGCCACAGGGTTACTGGGGCCAACGTCCTGACTTTC. V and J are TRBV5-5 and TRBJ2-6, with a tentative D call TRBD1 (6 bases). CDR1 is SGHKS, CDR2 YYEKEE, per germline (reference sequence). The CDR3 is 15 amino acids. Trimming cost V 4 bases and J 2 bases, with 10 bases left between them.

The chain uses TRBV27 and TRBJ2-1; maybe TRBD1 (5 bases). The ends were cut back, 6 bases at V and 8 bases at J, with 17 bases in the middle. The CDR3 contains 14 residues. The germline V gene encodes CDR1 MNHEY and CDR2 SMNVEV (reference sequence). CDR3 nucleotides: TGTGCCAGCAGAGAGCGACAGTGGCAGGATGAGCAGTTCTTC. Translated: CASRERQWQDEQFF.

The chain recombines TRBV5-1 with TRBJ2-5, with D perhaps assigned TRBD1 or TRBD2 (5 bases each). CDR3 length equals 14 residues. Deletions cut 5 bases from V and 2 bases from J, with 13 bases between. The germline V gene encodes CDR1 SGHRS and CDR2 YFSETQ. CDR3 residues: CASSTGALQETQYF. The CDR3 coding sequence is TGCGCCAGCAGTACCGGGGCATTACAAGAGACCCAGTACTTC. The whole variable domain, filled in from reference TRBV5-1 and TRBJ2-5, reads KAGVTQTPRYLIKTRGQQVTLSCSPISGHRSVSWYQQTPGQGLQFLFEYFSETQRNKGNFPGRFSGRQFSNSRSEMNVSTLELGDSALYLCASSTGALQETQYFGPGTRLLVL.

The rearrangement uses TRBV9 and TRBJ2-1; 8 bases are a match to TRBD2. The CDR3 has 16 amino acids. Losses at the gene ends were 0 bases for V and 6 bases for J; bases not matched to a gene: 8. Germline V gene data show CDR1 as SGDLS and CDR2 as YYNGEE. The CDR3 DNA reads as TGTGCCAGCAGCGTAGAACTCGGGAGGGTAATCAATGAGCAGTTCTTC. Translation gives CASSVELGRVINEQFF.

The chain has TRBV5-4 and TRBJ2-7; tentative D call: TRBD2 (6 bases). The CDR3 is 13 residues long. The germline V gene encodes CDR1 SGHNT and CDR2 YYREEE (reference sequence). V lost 1 base and J lost 5, with 10 bases in between. The CDR3 DNA reads TGTGCCAGCAGCTTGCCCGGGAGCCACGAGCAGTACTTC. This gives the protein CASSLPGSHEQYF.

The chain recombines TRBV29-1 with TRBJ1-2; tentative D call: TRBD1 (6 bases). The ends were cut back, 6 bases at V and 5 bases at J, with 13 bases in the middle. CDR1 is SQVTM and CDR2 is ANQGSEA in the germline V gene. The CDR3 has 12 amino acids. Here the CDR3 DNA reads TGCAGCGTAATACAGGGAGGGTATGGCTACACCTTC. This codes for CSVIQGGYGYTF.

V and J are TRBV5-1 and TRBJ2-1; TRBD1 aligns across 9 bases. Germline V gene sequence: CDR1 SGHRS, CDR2 YFSETQ. The CDR3 consists of 15 residues. The junction had 5 bases not matched to a gene; V was cut back by 4 bases and J by 3 bases. The CDR3 loop is CASSRPGQGYNEQFF. The CDR3 DNA is TGCGCCAGCAGCCGCCCGGGACAGGGCTACAATGAGCAGTTCTTC.

The rearrangement joins TRBV25-1 to TRBJ1-4, with D maybe TRBD1 (5 bases). Germline CDR1 reads MGHDK; CDR2 reads SYGVNS. This CDR3 region has 17 residues. V was trimmed by 2 bases and J by 0 bases, leaving 13 bases between them. The CDR3 sequence is CASSEPREHATNEKLFF. CDR3 sequence (DNA): TGTGCCAGCAGTGAACCCAGGGAGCATGCAACTAATGAAAAACTGTTTTTT.

V is TRBV4-3 and J is TRBJ2-1; TRBD2 aligns across 8 bases. In germline, CDR1 is LGHNA, CDR2 YSLEER. Germline trimming cut 1 base from V and 15 bases from J; bases unmatched to any gene: 14. The CDR3 is made up of 15 amino acids. The CDR3: CASSQAPGLGLLLFF. In nucleotides, the CDR3 is TGCGCCAGCAGCCAAGCCCCGGGACTAGGCCTTTTGTTGTTCTTC.